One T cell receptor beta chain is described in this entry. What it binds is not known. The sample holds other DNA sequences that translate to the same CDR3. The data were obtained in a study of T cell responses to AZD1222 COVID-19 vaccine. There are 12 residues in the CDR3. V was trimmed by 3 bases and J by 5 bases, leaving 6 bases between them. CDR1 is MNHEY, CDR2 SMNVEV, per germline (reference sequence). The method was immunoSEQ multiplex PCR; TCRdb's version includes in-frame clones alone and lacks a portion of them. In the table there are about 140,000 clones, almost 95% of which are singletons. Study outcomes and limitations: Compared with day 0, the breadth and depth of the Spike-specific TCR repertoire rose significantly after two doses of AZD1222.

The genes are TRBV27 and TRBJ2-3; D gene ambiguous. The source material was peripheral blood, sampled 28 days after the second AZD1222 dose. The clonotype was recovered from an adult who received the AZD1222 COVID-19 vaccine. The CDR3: CASSFPGDTQYF. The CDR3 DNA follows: TGTGCCAGCAGTTTCCCCGGAGATACGCAGTATTTT.